This note documents a single TCR beta chain sequence. It lacks a known antigen. Mismatch with germline at one junction end may stem from a read error. These data come from a study of cytomegalovirus exposure and HLA in healthy donors (dated by TCRdb to between 2016 and 2019). Turning to the overall study: According to an earlier analysis of around 600 of the donors, about 179 million T cells yielded roughly 110 million unique TCR beta sequences and around 280 Gb of sequence data. About 280 gigabases of sequencing data and roughly 81 million unique TCR sequences made up an early release that covered nearly 650 HLA-typed donors. Of the 398 genotyped donors, approximately 82% fell in the genetic ancestry cluster associated with self-reported Caucasian donors. The aim of the study was to test whether cataloging public T cell receptors could identify signatures of past pathogen exposure. The study used immunosequencing to profile the T cell repertoires of hundreds of subjects and linked those repertoires to cytomegalovirus serostatus. Besides the first cohort of about 730 subjects, a separate validation cohort made up of around 120 different subjects was used. High-throughput TCR immunosequencing, statistical association of individual TCRs with disease status, and machine learning were combined to predict cytomegalovirus infection status. In a later analysis, previously published TCR beta repertoires from 600 to 850 donors were re-analyzed and high-resolution HLA genotyping was added so that TCR occurrence patterns could be studied. Rather than using new phenotypic data, the later analysis identified candidate immune exposures from TCR beta sequences and from how often those sequences occurred across donors. To decide whether each TCR beta V gene segment behaved as functional or pseudogenic, an earlier analysis of some 600 of the donors relied on high-throughput TCR beta sequencing. Donor age, sex, ethnicity and CMV serostatus were compiled together with the repertoire data. A later genetic analysis took genome-wide SNP genotypes for about 55% of the roughly 670 donors and used that subset as a discovery cohort. Every repertoire in the discovery cohort had been generated on one and the same sequencing platform. HLA typing covered class I and class II loci at four-digit resolution. Typing coverage varied by locus: about 629-630 donors for A, B, C, DRB1 and DQB1; more than 500 for DQA1; approximately 610 for DPA1; fewer than 480 for DPB1. A handful of DR-DQ haplotypes were handled as single units for association and clustering because linkage in the cohort was strong. Among several hundred genotyped donors of the cohort, an average of roughly 230,000 unique TCR beta nucleotide sequences was sequenced per donor, of which about 20% were non-productive.

From a lookup of the germline V gene (reference sequence), CDR1 and CDR2 are SSHAT and FNYEAQ. The CDR3 runs 16 residues from the cysteine to the phenylalanine. Kept here is only the CDR3 DNA, which spans 48 bases and is read in frame from base 1. The cohort consisted of 600 to 750 healthy bone marrow donors. Cohort members were all nominally healthy when sampled, although unrecorded immune exposures were likely present. The donor tested CMV seronegative and was one of the 352 seronegative cohort members. Each donor provided a peripheral blood sample, and peripheral blood mononuclear cells were used for TCR beta sequencing. The Qiagen DNeasy Blood Extraction Kit was used to extract genomic DNA from the blood cell samples. Study-level results and caveats: Cytomegalovirus status was reported to be diagnosed by the classifier with high specificity and sensitivity in both the original and validation cohorts. A later analysis found that most CMV-associated TCR beta chains appeared HLA-restricted, with HLA associations seemingly driven largely by CMV exposure. According to a later analysis, TCR association rates differed among HLA loci, with DRB1 alleles showing the most associated TCRs and HLA-C alleles showing the fewest. The earlier analysis of approximately 540 of the donors excluded roughly 17 rarely observed V segments, including chromosome 9 orphons, because counts were too low. Because the 87-base-pair reads could not distinguish some IMGT-functional V segments, including TRBV6-2 and TRBV6-3, those segments were excluded. For the cohort, immune exposure information was limited to CMV serostatus. A later genetic analysis associated a missense DCLRE1C variant with V-gene and J-gene trimming of TCR beta chains, and an independent cohort replicated the association. Strong co-occurrence of HLA alleles, especially DR and DQ, made assigning TCR associations to individual alleles difficult. Correlated functional status among segregating V segments might reflect linkage disequilibrium, but an unknown experimental factor could not be ruled out. A later analysis found that HLA-associated TCR beta chains were more clonally expanded and had lower generation probabilities than equally common non-associated chains. The study listed 164 TCR beta chains as associated with cytomegalovirus. Most TCR sequences were seen in very few donors, while some public TCRs were found in many individuals. The cohort was sequenced for TCR beta chains only, and without alpha or paired-chain data the features that could be detected were limited. The authors suggested that the approach could potentially be extended to other disease states and immunological phenotypes. A later analysis reported that several top co-occurrence clusters appeared linked to parvovirus B19, influenza, CMV and Epstein-Barr virus. In vitro tests confirmed that three of the cytomegalovirus-associated TCR beta chains recognize cytomegalovirus antigens. A further reported finding was that TCR beta sequences accurately predicted the HLA-A and HLA-B alleles for most subjects in the first cohort. HLA typing was unavailable for some donors at each locus, so association tests used only the typed subset. In a later genetic analysis, fewer N-insertions in productive TCRs were reported among donors in an Asian-associated ancestry cluster than the approximately 670-donor mean. In an earlier analysis of approximately 600 of the donors, most TCR beta V segments were observed in productive rearrangements about 87% or about 30% of the time, broadly matching IMGT annotations. In a later analysis, 16,951 TCR beta sequences were associated with specific HLA alleles at a false discovery rate of 0.05. Roughly uniform sequencing depth across donors was assumed in presence/absence analyses, although this assumption may not hold. A cluster of highly shared sequence variants was judged likely to represent a technical artifact of the sequencing pipeline.

Libraries were prepared through the immunoSEQ multiplex PCR assay. For the multiplex PCR, a mixture combining 60 forward primers for TCR Vbeta segments and 13 reverse primers for TCR Jbeta segments was used. The CDR3 region of rearranged TCR beta genes was amplified from genomic DNA by a multiplex PCR assay. Amplified TCR beta libraries were sequenced as 87-base-pair reads on the Illumina HiSeq System. The authors' analysis ran thus. Across the 670 or so repertoires, a later analysis counted some 81 million unique TCR beta chains, roughly 11 million of which were shared by at least two donors. Raw reads were error-corrected and collapsed into unique sequences with a nearest-neighbor algorithm that merged closely related sequences to remove PCR and sequencing errors. V, D and J gene segments were assigned by aligning CDR3 sequences to IMGT reference sequences. For a sequence to be retained, at least a six-nucleotide match to both a V gene segment and a J gene segment was required. Rearrangements were classified as productive when the CDR3 lacked stop codons and remained in frame with V and J, and all other rearrangements were classified as non-productive. Following IMGT convention, CDR3 was defined as the stretch from the second conserved V-encoded cysteine up to the conserved J-encoded phenylalanine. The earlier analysis of more than 450 of the donors excluded sequences that lacked an unambiguous match to a single V gene segment. An earlier analysis of under 750 of the donors called V segments functional above 56.7% productive rearrangements and segregating when the between-donor standard deviation exceeded 5%. To diagnose cytomegalovirus status from the catalog of TCR beta chain sequences, a statistical classification framework was built. In a later analysis, V and J genes were assigned by comparing TCR nucleotide sequences against IMGT/GENE-DB human TR gene sequences. A later analysis assigned CDR3 sequences and most-parsimonious VDJ recombination scenarios with the TCRdist pipeline. In a later analysis, every TCR beta chain was defined by the combination of its CDR3 amino acid sequence and its V-gene family, and reads without a unique V-gene family were dropped. A later analysis removed several hundred highly shared, low-generation-probability nucleotide sequences to deal with suspected cross-contamination and a sequencing artifact. A later analysis calculated a clonal expansion index for each public chain from normalized within-repertoire ranks of inferred template counts. In a later analysis, generation probabilities were computed using a VDJ recombination model fitted to out-of-frame rearrangements, and the results were checked against IGoR. In a later analysis, TCR-TCR, TCR-HLA and TCR-CMV co-occurrence was scored with hypergeometric tests, and a repertoire-size bias correction was applied to TCR pairs. In a later analysis, false discovery rates were estimated by permuting HLA or CMV assignments 20 times. In a later analysis, co-occurring TCRs were grouped with DBSCAN, and TCRdist sequence similarity was added when clustering was performed within HLA-allele-positive subsets. Co-occurrence clustering excluded repertoires with fewer than 30,000 or more than 120,000 public chains, plus five with anomalous nucleotide sharing. TCRdb's version of the immuneACCESS table is confined to in-frame rearrangements and falls short of the full clone set. An unresolved V gene accounts for under half of the shortfall where checked; the remainder is of unknown origin. The V and J calls and the clone size are those of that table, but D and trimming were determined from the DNA. The sample has 200,000 to 250,000 clones on record, around four fifths of them singletons. Around 0.57% of the sample belongs to the ten largest clones.

The chain links TRBV7-7 with TRBJ2-1, and 12 junctional nucleotides match TRBD2. The source is a woman aged 40 to 50 in good health and CMV-seronegative. Material: PBMCs. In nucleotides, the sequence is TGTGCTAGCAGCCCTGCGACTAGCGGGGGCCGACGTGAGCAGTTCTTC. Its translation reads: CASSPATSGGRREQFF. The full variable domain, with segments outside the CDR3 supplied by the reference TRBV7-7 and TRBJ2-1 proteins, appears as GAGVSQSPRYKVTKRGQDVTLRCDPISSHATLYWYQQALGQGPEFLTYFNYEAQPDKSGLPSDRFSAERPEGSISTLTIQRTEQRDSAMYRCASSPATSGGRREQFFGPGTRLTVL.